Following are 5 T cell receptor beta chains from one sample sequenced in a study of blood T cells in healthy people across ages. Alongside a J-beta primer mix, a sample-barcoded 5' primer served in a second PCR lasting roughly 7 to 11 cycles. TCRdb re-analysed the 5' RACE reads in MiXCR, keeping a single row per CDR3 protein. The sample carries approximately 770,000 distinct CDR3 sequences, 58% recorded once. Sequencing was performed on blood. The receptors originated from a man between 25 and 39 years old in good health.

The V gene is TRBV20-1, the J gene TRBJ2-4; no clear D. The DNA end is a closer match to TRBJ2-7, so the J assignment may be wrong. Germline V CDR1 and CDR2: DFQATT, SNEGSKA (reference sequence). CDR3 length equals 13 residues. For the CDR3, the DNA is TGCAGTGCTAGTACCAGCGAACACTACGAGCAGTACTTC. It translates to CSASTSEHYEQYF.

Details on this clonotype: One end of the junction varies from germline; a read error may be responsible. This sequence joins TRBV4-2 and TRBJ1-1, with a tentative D call TRBD1 (5 bases). CDR3 length: 15 amino acids. Per the germline V gene, CDR1 is LGHNA and CDR2 is YNFKEQ. The chain's CDR3 is CANSQGEGTDTEAFF. The CDR3 DNA sequence: TGTGCCAACAGCCAAGGTGAGGGGACCGACACTGAAGCTTTCTTT.

The chain has TRBV19 and TRBJ2-5; D is perhaps TRBD1 (6 bases). TRBJ2-7 explains the end of the DNA better; the J call may be wrong. Germline V gene sequence: CDR1 LNHDA, CDR2 SQIVND (reference sequence). This CDR3 is built from 14 residues. The CDR3 bases are TGTGCCAGTAGTATAGAAACAGGGTGGTACGAGCAGTACTTC. It specifies CASSIETGWYEQYF.

The V gene is TRBV20-1, the J gene TRBJ2-3; 10 bases are a match to TRBD2. Trimming cost V 5 bases and J 6 bases; bases outside gene matches: 11. Germline V gene data show CDR1 as DFQATT and CDR2 as SNEGSKA (reference sequence). This CDR3 has 15 amino acids. CDR3 DNA sequence: TGCAGTGCTGGGGAAACTAGCGGGAATAGGGATACGCAGTATTTT. It yields the protein CSAGETSGNRDTQYF.

For this clonotype: One end of the junction is discordant with germline, which a read error may explain. This chain uses TRBV5-1 with TRBJ1-5; the D is unclear. The CDR3 has 15 residues. CDR1 and CDR2 (germline): SGHRS, YFSETQ. The DNA of the CDR3 is TGCGCCAGCAGCTTGACGCCAGAAACGAATCAGTCCCAGCATTTT. Translating it yields CASSLTPETNQSQHF.